This T cell receptor (beta chain) comes out of a study of identifying expanded T cells in peripheral blood. Method: immunoSEQ multiplex PCR; TCRdb's copy keeps in-frame clones and lacks some. The sample shows approximately 140,000 clones, 80% to 90% of them seen only once. Germline CDR1 MNHNS, CDR2 SASEGT. V dropped 3 bases and J dropped 9 bases, with 11 bases sitting between them. The CDR3 sequence is 12 residues long. The clonotype comes from a person aged 18 to 75 in good health. The chain recombines TRBV6-1 with TRBJ2-5; D may be TRBD2 (5 bases). Sequenced sample: blood. CDR3 in amino acids: CASSDNQEAQYF. CDR3 sequence (DNA): TGTGCCAGCAGTGACAACCAGGAGGCCCAGTACTTC.